The 14 T cell receptor beta chains in this list originate from one sample, sequenced in a study of blood T cell repertoires in COVID-19. TCRdb keeps only in-frame clones here, not all; method: immunoSEQ multiplex PCR. The sample records about 250,000 clones, around 90% being singletons. The sample was peripheral blood. The source is a woman in her thirties with acute or convalescent COVID-19.

V gene TRBV24-1 combines with J gene TRBJ1-5; 7 nucleotides line up with TRBD1. The CDR3 contains 14 residues. V trimming: 2 bases; J trimming: 6 bases; junction bases outside the gene matches: 3. Germline assignment: CDR1 KGHDR and CDR2 SFDVKD. CDR3 residues: CATSDYQGVQPQHF. CDR3 DNA sequence: TGTGCCACCAGTGATTACCAGGGGGTTCAGCCCCAGCATTTT.

This clone was recorded only once. The rearrangement uses TRBV19 and TRBJ2-2; TRBD1 aligns across 7 bases. The CDR3 is 15 amino acids. Trimming at V came to 5 bases and at J to 7 bases, leaving 10 bases not matched to a gene. Germline V gene sequence: CDR1 LNHDA, CDR2 SQIVND (reference sequence). The DNA for the CDR3 is TGTGCCAGTAGTCCCGACAGGGCGTATGGCGGGGAGCTGTTTTTT. Translating it yields CASSPDRAYGGELFF.

In this sample, this clone turned up a few times. V usage is TRBV6-2 or TRBV6-3 and J usage is TRBJ2-7; tentatively, D is TRBD1 (6 bases). Trimming removed 5 bases at V and 1 base at J, with 21 bases between. The CDR3 has 17 residues. Germline CDR1 MNHEY, CDR2 SVGEGT. Here the CDR3 DNA reads TGTGCCAGCAGTACCACCGGCCTAAGAGGACAGTCCTACGAGCAGTACTTC. Protein sequence: CASSTTGLRGQSYEQYF.

The CDR3 sequence is CASSNTGGGYTF. The CDR3 coding sequence is TGTGCCAGCAGCAACACAGGGGGGGGCTACACCTTC. The gene calls are TRBV6-5 and TRBJ1-2, with TRBD1 matching over 8 bases. Per germline, CDR1 MNHEY and CDR2 SVGAGI. Trimming took 6 bases from V and 8 from J; bases not matched to a gene: 5. This CDR3 contains 12 residues.

The CDR3 DNA reads TGTGCCAGCAGCTTACTTGGGACAGGTCAAAATACGCAGTATTTT. Encoded protein: CASSLLGTGQNTQYF. The V call is TRBV7-9, the J call TRBJ2-3, with 8 bases fitting TRBD1. CDR3 length: 15 amino acids. Germline V gene lookup returns CDR1 SEHNR and CDR2 FQNEAQ (reference sequence). V gave up 2 bases and J gave up 7 bases; unmatched junction bases: 8.

DNA for the CDR3: TGCGCCAGCAGCCAAGATCAGCCCCAGGGACTTCTATACAATGAGCAGTTCTTC. Encoded protein: CASSQDQPQGLLYNEQFF. V gene TRBV4-3 combines with J gene TRBJ2-1; TRBD2 is a possible D gene (6 bases). Trimming shortened V by 0 bases and J by 4 bases, and 19 bases separated the two germline ends. The CDR3 totals 18 residues. Germline V lookup: CDR1 LGHNA, CDR2 YSLEER.

In its sample, this clone was seen a few times. One junction end disagrees with the germline gene, perhaps due to a read error. The CDR3: CASSLTGSAINF. The CDR3 coding sequence is TGTGCCAGCAGCTTAACGGGGTCCGCGATTAACTTC. The chain combines TRBV7-2 with TRBJ2-7; the D gene is possibly TRBD2 (5 bases). The CDR3 loop spans 12 amino acids. CDR1 SGHTA and CDR2 FQGNSA come from the germline V gene.

This clone has only one observation. The gene calls are TRBV5-4 and TRBJ2-3; 11 positions match TRBD2. Germline CDR1 SGHNT, CDR2 YYREEE (reference sequence). The CDR3 contains 15 residues. Trimming cost V 3 bases and J 3 bases; bases outside gene matches: 3. This CDR3 is CASSSRLAGTDTQYF. CDR3 bases: TGTGCCAGCAGCTCCCGACTAGCGGGAACAGATACGCAGTATTTT.

The gene calls are TRBV7-2 and TRBJ1-5, with 9 bases aligning to TRBD1. The junction had 1 base not matched to a gene; V was cut back by 5 bases and J by 5 bases. The CDR3 has 13 residues. Germline V CDR1 and CDR2: SGHTA, FQGNSA. The CDR3 loop reads CASSRTGDQPQHF. In DNA form, the CDR3 reads TGTGCCAGCAGCCGGACAGGGGATCAGCCCCAGCATTTT.

The chain has TRBV12-3 or TRBV12-4 and TRBJ1-5; D remains ambiguous. Trimming took off 3 bases at V and 5 bases at J, with 5 bases between the two ends. This CDR3 is 12 amino acids long. This CDR3 reads CASSLSYQPQHF. Written as DNA, the CDR3 is TGTGCCAGCAGTTTGTCCTATCAGCCCCAGCATTTT.

V is TRBV30 and J is TRBJ2-6, with D unresolved. CDR3 length: 15 amino acids. Trimming took off 2 bases at V and 0 bases at J, with 8 bases between the two ends. Germline V gives CDR1 GTSNPN, CDR2 SVGIG (reference sequence). CDR3 sequence reads: CAWSFASSGANVLTF. The CDR3 DNA sequence: TGTGCCTGGAGTTTTGCGAGCTCTGGGGCCAACGTCCTGACTTTC.

The rearrangement uses TRBV27 and TRBJ2-3; possible D gene TRBD1, 6 bases. V gave up 5 bases and J gave up 3 bases, with 15 bases separating them. The CDR3 loop spans 15 amino acids. Germline lookup yields CDR1 MNHEY and CDR2 SMNVEV (reference sequence). The CDR3 region is CASSGQNVWTDTQYF. The CDR3, as DNA: TGTGCCAGCAGTGGACAGAACGTATGGACAGATACGCAGTATTTT.

J is TRBJ2-4 and V is TRBV6-4, with TRBD2 identical over 14 bases. The germline V gene has CDR1 MRHNA and CDR2 SNTAGT. CDR3 length: 19 amino acids. J lost 3 bases, V lost 3 bases, and 10 bases had no gene match. Here the CDR3 reads CASSEQTSGRVWGKNIQYF. In DNA, the CDR3 is TGTGCCAGCAGTGAACAGACTAGCGGGAGGGTGTGGGGCAAAAACATTCAGTACTTC.

The rearrangement uses TRBV12-3 or TRBV12-4 and TRBJ2-1; 9 nucleotides agree with TRBD2. CDR3 size: 13 residues. The V segment lost 6 bases and the J segment 15 bases; nucleotides outside the gene matches: 12. The chain's CDR3 is CASSPGTSRIWFF. The CDR3 DNA reads TGTGCCAGCAGCCCAGGGACTAGCCGGATCTGGTTCTTC.